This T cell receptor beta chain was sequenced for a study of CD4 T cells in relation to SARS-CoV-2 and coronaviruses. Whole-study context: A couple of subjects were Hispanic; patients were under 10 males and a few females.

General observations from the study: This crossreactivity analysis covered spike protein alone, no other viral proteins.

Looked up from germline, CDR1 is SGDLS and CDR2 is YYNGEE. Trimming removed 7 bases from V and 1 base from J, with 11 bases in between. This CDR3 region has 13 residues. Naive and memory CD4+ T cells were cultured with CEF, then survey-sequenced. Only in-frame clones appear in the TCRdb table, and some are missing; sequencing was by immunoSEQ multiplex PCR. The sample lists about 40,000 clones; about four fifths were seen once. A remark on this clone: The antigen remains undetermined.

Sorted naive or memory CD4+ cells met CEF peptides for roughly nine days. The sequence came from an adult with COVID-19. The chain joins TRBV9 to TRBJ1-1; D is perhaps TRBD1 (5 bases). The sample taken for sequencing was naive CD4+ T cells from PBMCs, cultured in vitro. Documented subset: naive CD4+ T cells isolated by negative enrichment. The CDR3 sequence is CASGQGGNTEAFF. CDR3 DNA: TGTGCCAGCGGGCAGGGTGGGAACACTGAAGCTTTCTTT.